This T cell receptor beta chain was recovered during a study of blood T cells in healthy people across ages. Study-level results: Higher diversity and more naive CD4+ cells were features of long-lived donors, compared to aged donors.

Alongside a J-beta primer mix, a sample-barcoded 5' primer served in a second PCR lasting roughly 7 to 11 cycles. Via MiXCR, TCRdb re-called the 5' RACE reads, giving one row per CDR3 protein. The table lists around 800,000 distinct CDR3 sequences, roughly 24% of them singletons. This clonotype has more than one count but fewer than ten. Antigen unknown. Germline CDR1 and CDR2: SQVTM and ANQGSEA. V lost 4 bases and J 4 bases, leaving 18 bases between the germline ends. CDR3 length: 15 amino acids. These data are also associated with another study on T cells of mothers and their children.

The source is a boy under 18 in good health. Sequenced sample: blood. V gene TRBV29-1 combines with J gene TRBJ2-3, with D possibly TRBD2 on 6 matching bases. The CDR3 reads CSVVFWQGGADTQYF. CDR3 bases: TGCAGCGTTGTCTTTTGGCAGGGCGGGGCAGATACGCAGTATTTT.